This T cell receptor beta chain emerged from a study of blood T cell repertoires in COVID-19. Study-level background: The United States, Italy and Spain provided the acute and convalescent COVID-19 samples.

V shed 3 bases and J shed 3 bases, with 18 bases lying between them. CDR1 and CDR2 (germline): SGHRS, YFSETQ. The CDR3 spans 16 residues. Only in-frame clones appear in the TCRdb table, and some are missing; sequencing was by immunoSEQ multiplex PCR. Found here are 80,000 to 95,000 clones, about nine tenths of them singletons; the top ten hold 3% to 4%. Sequenced sample: peripheral blood. The origin of this receptor is a woman between 70 and 85 years old with acute or convalescent COVID-19. The gene calls are TRBV5-1 and TRBJ1-1; no clear D gene. CDR3 nucleotide sequence: TGCGCCAGCAGCTCCCACAGCTCGGGGAGGGACACTGAAGCTTTCTTT. This sequence encodes CASSSHSSGRDTEAFF.